Sequencing of this T cell receptor beta chain was carried out in a study of blood T cell repertoires in COVID-19. In the authors' workflow: Amplifying reference gene primers gave estimates of nucleated cell counts. Sequencing used immunoSEQ multiplex PCR; TCRdb keeps in-frame clones, though not all of them. The D gene and trimming were derived from the DNA, and the V and J assignments and clone size from that table. The sample yields approximately 450,000 clones, around 90% seen once. V shed 4 bases, J shed 3 bases, and the junction held 3 bases outside the gene matches. The CDR3 extends over 13 amino acids. From germline, CDR1 is SGDLS and CDR2 YYNGEE.

This TCR derives from a woman younger than 30 with acute COVID-19. Sequenced input: PBMCs or T cells enriched from blood (not recorded which). J is TRBJ1-2 and V is TRBV9, with TRBD1 matching over 7 bases. CDR3 sequence: CASSSGGYYGYTF. CDR3 coding DNA: TGTGCCAGCAGCTCAGGGGGATACTATGGCTACACCTTC.